This entry concerns a single T cell receptor beta chain. Its antigen remains unknown. The data were taken from a study of STAT3 mutations in large granular lymphocyte leukemia. Average productive template count per sample was 35,000 to 50,000. Sequenced by immunoSEQ multiplex PCR; TCRdb stores in-frame clones only, minus some. The sample gives 12,000 or so clones, about 85% of which show up once; roughly 90% is in the top ten. Findings and limits, study-wide: TCR clonotype switching after therapy occurred in about 35% of the 18 patients. In T-cell large granular lymphocyte leukemia, about half of patients showed multiple immunodominant subclonotypes. In some patients, a small highly pathogenic clone possibly went undetected.

This clonotype was sampled from a man older than 75 with T-cell large granular lymphocyte leukemia. Some clones in this sample may be carry-over from other donors' samples. Sequencing was done on a sample of peripheral blood mononuclear cells.

CDR3 loop: CASSLVNTGGNEQFF. The CDR3 DNA reads TGCGCCAGCAGCTTGGTAAATACTGGTGGCAATGAGCAGTTCTTC. This chain links TRBV5-1 with TRBJ2-1; D unclear. Trimming took 0 bases from V and 6 from J, leaving 13 bases between them. Germline V gene data show CDR1 as SGHRS and CDR2 as YFSETQ. The CDR3 runs to 15 residues.